This passage covers 19 T cell receptor beta chains from one sample sequenced in a study of T cell clonality in common variable immunodeficiency (dated by TCRdb to between 2014 and 2017). Broader findings and caveats from the paper: CVID TCRbeta sequences reportedly showed fewer deletions and N-nucleotide insertions and lacked highly modified clones with 13 or more V deletions.

The protocol used for the library was the immunoSEQ multiplex PCR assay. Not all clones reach the TCRdb copy of this immuneACCESS table, which keeps in-frame sequences only. Checked studies attribute under half of the gap to unresolved V genes and leave the rest unexplained. Here the sample lists approximately 35,000 clones, none seen once only. The leading ten clones occupy around 6.1% of the sample. These receptors lack a known antigen. The sequenced material came from peripheral blood mononuclear cells. Receptors originate from a human donor with common variable immunodeficiency.

Regarding this clone: The CDR3 extends 3 residues past the end of the read, so its final part is completed from the germline J gene. The V gene is TRBV18, the J gene TRBJ1-1; no clear D. The V gene lost 2 bases and the J gene lost 1 base, with 5 bases spanning the gap. Germline V CDR1 and CDR2: KGHSH, LQKENI. The CDR3 extends over 13 amino acids. The sequenced CDR3 bases are TGTGCCAGCTCACCAACAGCGAACACTGAA. The encoded protein is CASSPTANTE. In full, the CDR3 reads CASSPTANTEAFF.

A few counts support this clone. The CDR3 is cut off 3 residues early in the read; its end comes from the germline J gene. The chain joins TRBV2 to TRBJ2-5; no definite D call. V shed 1 base and J shed 5 bases, with 5 bases lying between them. Germline CDR1 is SNHLY and CDR2 is FYNNEI. The CDR3 loop spans 12 amino acids. The covered CDR3 bases are TGTGCCAGCAGTGAAGTGCGCGAGACC. Its translation: CASSEVRET. The whole CDR3 protein reads CASSEVRETQYF. Full variable domain (missing parts from reference TRBV2 and TRBJ2-5): EPEVTQTPSHQVTQMGQEVILRCVPISNHLYFYWYRQILGQKVEFLVSFYNNEISEKSEIFDDQFSVERPDGSNFTLKIRSTKLEDSAMYFCASSEVRETQYFGPGTRLLVL.

This clone was observed many times. Coverage ceases 3 residues before the CDR3 finishes, and the germline J gene fills in the end. This rearrangement joins TRBV20-1 to TRBJ2-1, with TRBD2 as a possible D gene (5 bases). CDR3 length equals 11 residues. Trimming cost V 6 bases and J 9 bases, with 12 bases left between them. CDR1 and CDR2 from the germline V gene are DFQATT and SNEGSKA (reference sequence). CDR3 region: CSADLAREQFF. Partial CDR3 DNA: TGCAGTGCAGATCTAGCCCGTGAG.

The sample holds a few counts of this clone. The read halts 3 residues ahead of the CDR3 end, with the missing end drawn from the germline J gene. The V and J genes are TRBV7-2 and TRBJ1-2; 9 bases agree with TRBD1. J gave up 3 bases and V 4 bases, and 3 bases lay outside the gene matches. The CDR3 runs to 14 residues. Germline CDR1 and CDR2: SGHTA and FQGNSA. The CDR3 DNA, read in part, is TGTGCCAGCAGCTCGGACAGGGGCGACTATGGC. Residues: CASSSDRGDYG. Given in full, the CDR3 is CASSSDRGDYGYTF. The full variable domain, in which reference TRBV7-2 and TRBJ1-2 provide the parts outside the CDR3, is GAGVSQSPSNKVTEKGKDVELRCDPISGHTALYWYRQSLGQGLEFLIYFQGNSAPDKSGLPSDRFSAERTGGSVSTLTIQRTQQEDSAVYLCASSSDRGDYGYTFGSGTRLTVV.

A remark on this clone: The read falls 3 residues short of the CDR3 end, and the missing part is taken from the germline J gene. The chain combines TRBV18 with TRBJ2-1, with TRBD2 matching 10 bases. From germline, CDR1 is KGHSH and CDR2 LQKENI. With V trimmed by 3 bases and J by 2 bases, 1 base remained unmatched. This CDR3 contains 15 residues. The sequenced CDR3 bases are TGTGCCAGCTCACCCAGCGGGGGGGCCTACAATGAG. The encoded protein is CASSPSGGAYNE. The complete CDR3 reads CASSPSGGAYNEQFF. Variable domain in full (rest from reference TRBV18 and TRBJ2-1): NAGVMQNPRHLVRRRGQEARLRCSPMKGHSHVYWYRQLPEEGLKFMVYLQKENIIDESGMPKERFSAEFPKEGPSILRIQQVVRGDSAAYFCASSPSGGAYNEQFFGPGTRLTVL.

With respect to this clone: The sequenced fragment ends 3 residues before the CDR3 boundary, so the rest is inferred from the germline J gene. The V call is TRBV2, the J call TRBJ2-7; D not certain. The CDR3 spans 14 residues. Germline CDR1 is SNHLY and CDR2 is FYNNEI. V was clipped by 3 bases and J by 0 bases, with 9 bases between them. Partial CDR3 DNA: TGTGCCAGCAGTGACAGTCGCTTCTCCTACGAG. Protein sequence: CASSDSRFSYE. The whole CDR3 protein reads CASSDSRFSYEQYF.

Partial CDR3 DNA: TGTGCCAGCGGCTCCCTCGGACAGGGGGGAGAGACC. Translating it yields CASGSLGQGGET. The entire CDR3 is CASGSLGQGGETQYF. The rearrangement joins TRBV2 to TRBJ2-5, with 10 bases matching TRBD1. The read is 3 residues too short to cover the CDR3 end, so that end is filled in from the germline J gene. V lost 8 bases to trimming and J lost 4 bases; unmatched junction nucleotides: 10. Germline V gene sequence: CDR1 SNHLY, CDR2 FYNNEI. The CDR3 is made up of 15 amino acids.

As concerns this clone: The read comes to an end 3 residues before the CDR3 does, leaving the germline J gene to fill in the end. The rearrangement links TRBV5-1 to TRBJ1-4; D gene uncertain. The germline V and J ends were trimmed by 0 bases and 4 bases, with 10 bases remaining between them. The CDR3 has 15 amino acids. CDR1 SGHRS and CDR2 YFSETQ come from the germline V gene. This CDR3 is CASSLEGHRNEKLFF. The part of the CDR3 DNA that was read is TGCGCCAGCAGCTTGGAAGGGCATCGTAATGAAAAA.

This clone has a handful of counts. The CDR3 end is not reached by the read, which stops 3 residues before it; the germline J gene fills it in. V is TRBV30 and J is TRBJ1-6; tentatively, D is TRBD1 (6 bases). Germline assignment: CDR1 GTSNPN and CDR2 SVGIG (reference sequence). Trimming shortened V by 4 bases and J by 7 bases, and 11 bases separated the two germline ends. There are 13 residues in the CDR3. Partial CDR3 DNA: TGTGCCTGGAACGGACAGCAGAATTCACCC. Its translation is CAWNGQQNSP. The full CDR3 is CAWNGQQNSPLHF.

This clone has just a few counts. The sequence runs out 3 residues before the end of the CDR3; the remainder is reconstructed from the germline J gene. V usage is TRBV6-1 and J usage is TRBJ2-7; D is undetermined. The germline gives CDR1 MNHNS, CDR2 SASEGT. V lost 2 bases, J lost 0 bases, and 11 bases lay in between. The CDR3 has 15 residues. This chain's CDR3 is CASSEWRPLSYEQYF. Partial CDR3 DNA: TGTGCCAGCAGTGAATGGCGGCCCCTCTCCTACGAG.

Turning to this clone: With the read ending 3 residues before the CDR3 end, the germline J gene is used to fill in that end. V and J are TRBV7-2 and TRBJ1-2; weak D call: TRBD1 (5 bases). V dropped 0 bases and J dropped 6 bases, with 8 bases sitting between them. The germline CDR1 and CDR2 sequences are SGHTA and FQGNSA. The CDR3 is 13 residues long. CDR3: CASSLARADGYTF. The sequenced part of the CDR3 DNA is TGTGCCAGCAGCTTAGCCAGGGCCGATGGC.

Comment on this clone: Sequencing ends 3 residues short of the CDR3 end; the germline J gene provides the rest. The chain employs TRBV30 and TRBJ1-2, with TRBD1 as a possible D gene (5 bases). CDR1 GTSNPN and CDR2 SVGIG come from the germline V gene (reference sequence). The CDR3 contains 15 residues. Trimming shortened V by 2 bases and J by 4 bases, and 17 bases separated the two germline ends. CDR3 amino acids: CAWSPPDTWVYGYTF. CDR3 DNA (partial): TGTGCCTGGAGTCCACCGGACACCTGGGTCTATGGC.

Ten or more counts support this clone. From the germline J gene comes the end of the CDR3, since the read stops 3 residues before it. The gene calls are TRBV29-1 and TRBJ2-3; 7 nucleotides align to TRBD1. This CDR3 region has 15 residues. The germline V gene encodes CDR1 SQVTM and CDR2 ANQGSEA. J gave up 3 bases and V 0 bases, and 6 bases lay outside the gene matches. CDR3 sequence: CSVEDSPGQTDTQYF. Partial CDR3 DNA: TGCAGCGTTGAAGATTCCCCGGGACAGACAGATACG.

Details on this clone: The read ends 3 residues early relative to the CDR3; the germline J gene fills the gap. This chain connects TRBV2 to TRBJ2-5; D possibly corresponds to TRBD2 (5 bases). CDR3 size: 12 residues. Per germline, CDR1 SNHLY and CDR2 FYNNEI. V lost 5 bases, J lost 5 bases, and 9 bases lay in between. Incomplete CDR3 DNA: TGTGCCAGCAGTCCTATAGCGGAGACC. Protein: CASSPIAET. From start to end, the CDR3 is CASSPIAETQYF.

In this sample, this clone is medium-sized. From the germline J gene comes the end of the CDR3, since the read stops 3 residues before it. The V and J genes are TRBV19 and TRBJ1-4, with D maybe TRBD1 (5 bases). Germline V gene sequence: CDR1 LNHDA, CDR2 SQIVND (reference sequence). The CDR3 spans 14 residues. V lost 7 bases and J 3 bases, leaving 12 bases between the germline ends. This CDR3 is CASTTGGPNEKLFF. CDR3 DNA, as far as it was read: TGTGCCAGTACCACCGGGGGACCTAATGAAAAA.

This clone has ten or more counts. The CDR3 goes on 3 residues after the read ends, and that part is filled in from the germline J gene. The chain has TRBV19 and TRBJ1-1; tentatively, D is TRBD1 (6 bases). Germline CDR1 LNHDA, CDR2 SQIVND (reference sequence). The V end lost 4 bases, the J end lost 3 bases, and 15 bases lay between the germline ends. This CDR3 spans 15 amino acids. The CDR3 region is CASSKGGRVDTEAFF. CDR3 DNA (partial): TGTGCCAGTAGTAAGGGGGGGCGTGTGGACACTGAA.

This clone has only a few counts. CDR3 DNA (partial): TGCGCCAGCAGGGCGGGGGGCTGGTGGGAGACC. Translation gives CASRAGGWWET. The entire CDR3 is CASRAGGWWETQYF. The V gene is TRBV23-1, the J gene TRBJ2-5, with TRBD2 identical over 8 bases. The read stops 3 residues short of the end of the CDR3; the missing end is completed from the germline J gene. TRBV23-1 is an ORF for which the function is uncertain. The CDR3 consists of 14 residues. After removal of 6 bases from V and 5 bases from J, the junction contained 8 bases not matched to a gene.

Details on this clone: Read sequence stops 3 residues before the CDR3 end, and the germline J gene provides the missing end. The chain is built from TRBV19 and TRBJ2-7; TRBD2 is a possible D gene (6 bases). V dropped 3 bases and J dropped 1 base, with 13 bases sitting between them. The CDR3 sequence is 15 residues long. Germline V gene lookup returns CDR1 LNHDA and CDR2 SQIVND (reference sequence). The sequenced part of the CDR3 DNA is TGTGCCAGTAGTATTGGGACTGGAAAGTCCTACGAG. As protein: CASSIGTGKSYE. The entire CDR3 reads CASSIGTGKSYEQYF.

This clone was observed many times. The read ends 3 residues before the CDR3 terminus; that terminus is restored from the germline J gene. The V call is TRBV30, the J call TRBJ2-2, with D possibly matching TRBD1 (5 bases). This CDR3 is 17 amino acids long. The V end was cut by 0 bases, the J end by 5 bases, with 19 bases between. Looked up from germline, CDR1 is GTSNPN and CDR2 is SVGIG (reference sequence). The sequenced CDR3 bases are TGTGCCTGGAGTGTCCACCAAACTGACAGATTAACCGGGGAG. Protein: CAWSVHQTDRLTGE. In full, the CDR3 is CAWSVHQTDRLTGELFF.